The rows below give T cell receptor beta chains drawn from one sample of a study of T cell responses to AZD1222 COVID-19 vaccine. TCRdb's table, derived via immunoSEQ multiplex PCR, lists solely in-frame clones and lacks some. The table shows about 130,000 clones, with about nine tenths occurring only once. The material was peripheral blood, obtained on day 0 of AZD1222 vaccination. The origin of the receptors is an adult in good health. Both conserved end residues are part of each CDR3. The D gene is left open where the match is weak. Size is omitted from some rows. Given values are once, few, many or a class for expanded clones.

few,TRBV6-1,TRBJ1-1,16,.,CASSAMPGTVGTEAFF,TGTGCCAGCAGTGCTATGCCAGGGACGGTCGGCACTGAAGCTTTCTTT
.,TRBV27,TRBJ1-1,12,.,CASSPPTGQAFF,TGTGCCAGCAGTCCACCGACGGGACAAGCTTTCTTT
.,TRBV21-1,TRBJ2-2,19,.,CASTIGTGSPLANTGELFF,TGTGCCAGCACCATCGGGACAGGATCCCCCCTTGCGAACACCGGGGAGCTGTTTTTT
.,TRBV6-5,TRBJ1-5,13,.,CASGRRAGQPQHF,TGTGCCAGCGGGCGGAGGGCAGGTCAGCCCCAGCATTTT
.,TRBV19,TRBJ2-2,13,.,CASSRDFTGELFF,TGTGCCAGTAGTCGGGATTTCACCGGGGAGCTGTTTTTT
.,TRBV2,TRBJ1-6,13,.,CASIETVGSPLHF,TGTGCCAGCATTGAGACAGTCGGTTCACCCCTCCACTTT
.,TRBV28,TRBJ2-7,14,.,CATLNREVGYEQYF,TGTGCCACTCTGAACAGGGAGGTTGGGTACGAGCAGTACTTC
.,TRBV2,TRBJ1-2,14,.,CASSEEGGLPGYTF,TGTGCCAGCAGTGAAGAGGGGGGACTTCCAGGCTACACCTTC
.,TRBV13,TRBJ1-1,13,.,CASSLLVNTEAFF,TGTGCCAGCAGCCTACTAGTGAACACTGAAGCTTTCTTT
.,TRBV5-1,TRBJ1-1,14,.,CASSWTPANTEAFF,TGCGCCAGCAGCTGGACCCCAGCGAACACTGAAGCTTTCTTT
.,TRBV7-8,TRBJ2-2,18,.,CASSQGGARGPANGELFF,TGTGCCAGCAGCCAGGGCGGGGCTCGGGGCCCTGCTAACGGGGAGCTGTTTTTT
.,TRBV19,TRBJ1-3,16,.,CASSIPSRYPGLTIYF,TGTGCCAGTAGTATACCAAGCCGATACCCAGGGCTCACCATATATTTT
.,TRBV28,TRBJ1-1,13,.,CASKLGMNTEAFF,TGTGCCAGCAAACTAGGCATGAACACTGAAGCTTTCTTT
once,TRBV5-1,TRBJ2-1,16,TRBD2,CASSLVVSGGFGEQFF,TGCGCCAGCAGCTTGGTAGTATCGGGAGGGTTTGGTGAGCAGTTCTTC
.,TRBV9,TRBJ1-1,12,.,CASSAEQPEAFF,TGTGCCAGCAGCGCAGAACAGCCTGAAGCTTTCTTT
.,TRBV7-2,TRBJ2-5,12,.,CASSRRAETQYF,TGTGCCAGCAGCCGGCGGGCGGAGACCCAGTACTTC
.,TRBV11-3,TRBJ2-1,12,.,CASSSGLNEQFF,TGTGCCAGCAGCTCCGGCTTGAATGAGCAGTTCTTC
few,TRBV6-5,TRBJ2-7,15,TRBD2,CASSYQRGGGYEQYF,TGTGCCAGCAGTTACCAGCGGGGGGGCGGGTACGAGCAGTACTTC
.,TRBV7-2,TRBJ2-1,11,.,CASRRTNEQFF,TGTGCCAGCAGGAGGACAAATGAGCAGTTCTTC